These T cell receptor beta chains were read from a single sample in a study of PD-1 blockade in classical Hodgkin lymphoma. Libraries were prepared by immunoSEQ multiplex PCR; TCRdb keeps only in-frame clonotypes and omits some of them. The sample records more than 50,000 clones, 85% to 90% being singletons. The source material was peripheral blood mononuclear cells (PBMCs), sampled at baseline. The receptors shown here come from a human donor with classical Hodgkin lymphoma. Each CDR3 is given with its conserved first and last residue. A D gene is named only where the DNA matches it firmly. A row's size may be missing; if present it is once, few, many or a size class.

>TRBJ2-7|NA|TRBV5-6|NA
CASSLVGREPEQYF
TGTGCCAGCAGCTTGGTTGGTAGGGAGCCCGAGCAGTACTTC
>TRBJ2-1|TRBD2|TRBV19|NA
CASSMGRGANYNEQFF
TGTGCCAGTAGTATGGGGCGGGGGGCCAACTACAATGAGCAGTTCTTC
>TRBJ2-7|NA|TRBV27|NA
CASSLSRSQAYEQYF
TGTGCCAGCAGTTTAAGCAGATCTCAAGCCTACGAGCAGTACTTC
>TRBJ2-7|TRBD1|TRBV13|NA
CASSRDRATYEQYF
TGTGCCAGCAGCCGGGACAGGGCTACCTACGAGCAGTACTTC
>TRBJ1-5|NA|TRBV19|NA
CASSISGAAGQPQHF
TGTGCCAGTAGTATATCAGGTGCGGCTGGGCAGCCCCAGCATTTT
>TRBJ2-7|NA|TRBV13|NA
CASSLVSVTYEQYF
TGTGCCAGCAGCTTAGTCTCGGTCACCTACGAGCAGTACTTC
>TRBJ1-1|NA|TRBV4-2|NA
CASSQDGRVAEAFF
TGTGCCAGCAGCCAGGATGGCAGGGTGGCTGAAGCTTTCTTT
>TRBJ2-7|NA|TRBV19|once
CASSITETYEQYF
TGTGCCAGTAGTATTACTGAAACCTACGAGCAGTACTTC
>TRBJ2-1|TRBD1|TRBV10-2|once
CAIQTGQVLINEQFF
TGCGCCATCCAAACTGGACAGGTTTTAATAAATGAGCAGTTCTTC
>TRBJ2-1|NA|TRBV10-3|NA
CATAQKSSYNEQFF
TGTGCCACCGCTCAAAAGAGCTCCTACAATGAGCAGTTCTTC
>TRBJ2-7|TRBD1|TRBV13|NA
CASSSGQGSYEQYF
TGTGCCAGCAGCTCGGGACAGGGCTCCTACGAGCAGTACTTC
>TRBJ1-1|TRBD1|TRBV14|NA
CASSQRVDRGTEAFF
TGTGCCAGCAGCCAGAGAGTAGACAGGGGGACCGAAGCTTTCTTT
>TRBJ2-1|NA|TRBV4-1|once
CASSQVLGLVGEQFF
TGCGCCAGCAGCCAAGTCCTGGGGCTAGTCGGGGAGCAGTTCTTC
>TRBJ1-3|NA|TRBV6-5|NA
CASSYSGRGAGNTIYF
TGTGCCAGCAGTTACTCCGGCCGGGGAGCTGGAAACACCATATATTTT
>TRBJ2-1|NA|TRBV29-1|NA
CSVEGSGSTKYNEQFF
TGCAGCGTTGAAGGCTCAGGGTCGACGAAATACAATGAGCAGTTCTTC
>TRBJ1-1|TRBD1|TRBV27|NA
CASPSEEGAGGKDTEAFF
TGTGCCAGCCCTTCGGAAGAGGGAGCAGGGGGTAAGGACACTGAAGCTTTCTTT